These 24 T cell receptor beta chains share one sample of origin, sequenced in a study of regulatory T cells in long-lasting Graves disease. In building TCR beta libraries, iRepertoire HTBI primers were used together with Arm-PCR of CDR3 regions. In TCRdb, the multiplex PCR reads were re-called with MiXCR into one record per CDR3 protein. The sample has a few hundred thousand distinct CDR3 sequences, more than 15% seen once. Indicated time point: newly diagnosed GD, antithyroid drugs for less than 3 months. PBMC RNA was the source of the TCR library. These data also formed part of another study, on T cells in Graves' hyperthyroidism and ophthalmopathy.

The sample in question was peripheral blood mononuclear cells (PBMCs), obtained at new diagnosis, from a patient treated with antithyroid drugs. Every receptor here comes from a young woman with Graves disease.

Ten or more counts support this clonotype. The chain has TRBV20-1 and TRBJ2-7; D might be TRBD2 (6 bases). V lost 6 bases, J lost 3 bases, and 18 bases lay in between. CDR3 length: 14 amino acids. The germline gives CDR1 DFQATT, CDR2 SNEGSKA (reference sequence). The CDR3 loop reads CSALIADTLYEQYF. The DNA for the CDR3 is TGCAGTGCCTTGATAGCGGACACGCTCTACGAGCAGTACTTC.

With regard to this clonotype: Only one base separates this from a far larger clonotype, so it likely reflects a read error. The gene calls are TRBV11-2 and TRBJ2-3; 10 bases align to TRBD2. Near its end, the DNA agrees better with TRBJ2-1, so the J call may be wrong. Per the germline V gene, CDR1 is SGHAT and CDR2 is FQNNGV. CDR3 size: 15 residues. The CDR3 region has the DNA TGTGCCAGCAGCAGAACTAGCGGGGTTTACAATGGGCAGTTCTTC. Its protein product is CASSRTSGVYNGQFF.

There are many counts of this clonotype. The chain uses TRBV5-1 and TRBJ1-2; possible D gene TRBD1, 6 bases. The germline CDR1 and CDR2 sequences are SGHRS and YFSETQ. This CDR3 contains 13 residues. Trimming took off 5 bases at V and 6 bases at J, with 14 bases between the two ends. In nucleotides, the CDR3 is TGCGCCAGCAGGAAAGGGGGTGCCGATGGCTACACCTTC. It translates to CASRKGGADGYTF.

The chain couples TRBV7-9 to TRBJ2-3; 10 bases line up with TRBD2. CDR1 and CDR2 from the germline V gene are SEHNR and FQNEAQ (reference sequence). V lost 9 bases to trimming and J lost 1 base; unmatched junction nucleotides: 13. The CDR3 runs 17 residues. CDR3 sequence reads: CASKAALAGARTDTQYF. DNA for the CDR3: TGTGCCAGTAAAGCAGCCCTAGCGGGGGCCCGCACAGATACGCAGTATTTT.

DNA of the CDR3: TGTGCCAGCAGCCCGCAGGACAGCAGCAGGGGCTACACCTTC. Encoded protein: CASSPQDSSRGYTF. The V and J genes are TRBV11-2 and TRBJ1-2; D may be TRBD1 (6 bases). CDR3 length equals 14 residues. V lost 5 bases and J 8 bases, leaving 18 bases between the germline ends. Looked up from germline, CDR1 is SGHAT and CDR2 is FQNNGV.

This clonotype was observed many times. The rearrangement uses TRBV10-3 and TRBJ1-6; D remains ambiguous. Deletions cut 3 bases from V and 8 bases from J, with 5 bases between. This CDR3 contains 12 residues. Germline lookup yields CDR1 ENHRY and CDR2 SYGVKD. The CDR3 loop is CAISEPDSPLHF. Here the CDR3 DNA reads TGTGCCATCAGTGAACCGGATTCACCCCTCCACTTT.

As for this clonotype: This is likely an artifact of a read error, given a far larger clone one base away. The V gene is TRBV7-6, the J gene TRBJ2-3, with 14 bases identical to TRBD2. Germline V gene sequence: CDR1 SGHVS, CDR2 FNYEAQ. The CDR3 consists of 16 residues. The CDR3 loop is CASGLGLAGGSYTQYF. In DNA, the CDR3 is TGTGCCAGCGGCTTAGGACTAGCGGGGGGAAGTTATACGCAGTATTTT.

This clonotype was seen at least ten times. This CDR3 is CASSEGGAGRRLDEQFF. The CDR3 DNA reads as TGTGCCAGCAGTGAAGGCGGGGCTGGCAGGCGGCTCGATGAGCAGTTCTTC. The chain joins TRBV2 to TRBJ2-1; D perhaps matches TRBD2 (6 bases). The ends were cut back, 1 base at V and 8 bases at J, with 21 bases in the middle. The CDR3 consists of 17 residues. Germline CDR1 is SNHLY and CDR2 is FYNNEI.

The rearrangement joins TRBV3-1 to TRBJ2-1; D ambiguous. From germline, CDR1 is LGHDT and CDR2 YNNKEL (reference sequence). The CDR3 contains 12 residues. Trimming took off 4 bases at V and 8 bases at J, with 9 bases between the two ends. The CDR3 spells CASSRVGHEQFF. The CDR3 region has the DNA TGTGCCAGCAGCCGGGTGGGCCATGAGCAGTTCTTC.

In this sample, this clonotype turned up many times. The rearrangement links TRBV7-9 to TRBJ1-2, with a possible D match to TRBD1 (6 bases). Looked up from germline, CDR1 is SEHNR and CDR2 is FQNEAQ (reference sequence). The CDR3 loop spans 16 amino acids. V dropped 4 bases and J dropped 4 bases, with 19 bases sitting between them. CDR3 protein: CASSSTKATGTYGYTF. As DNA, the CDR3 is TGTGCCAGCAGCTCTACCAAAGCCACAGGGACCTATGGCTACACCTTC.

This clonotype came up many times. The genes are TRBV30 and TRBJ1-1; weak D call: TRBD1 (5 bases). The CDR3 is made up of 13 amino acids. In germline, CDR1 is GTSNPN, CDR2 SVGIG (reference sequence). V lost 8 bases to trimming and J lost 3 bases, with 16 bases between them. CDR3: CALLGREDTEAFF. The DNA of the CDR3 is TGTGCCCTCTTGGGGCGTGAGGACACTGAAGCTTTCTTT. The variable domain in full, completed from reference TRBV30 and TRBJ1-1, reads SQTIHQWPATLVQPVGSPLSLECTVEGTSNPNLYWYRQAAGRGLQLLFYSVGIGQISSEVPQNLSASRPQDRQFILSSKKLLLSDSGFYLCALLGREDTEAFFGQGTRLTVV.

To note about this clonotype: A read error is the likely source, as a far larger clone sits one nucleotide away. V and J are TRBV12-3 or TRBV12-4 and TRBJ2-1, with D unresolved. Trimming removed 1 base from V and 10 bases from J, with 11 bases in between. The CDR3 runs to 13 residues. The CDR3 here is CASSLEQSYEQFF. CDR3 coding DNA: TGTGCCAGCAGTTTAGAACAGAGCTACGAGCAGTTCTTC.

This chain uses TRBV20-1 with TRBJ2-7, with TRBD2 matching over 13 bases. V shed 3 bases, J shed 2 bases, and the junction held 4 bases outside the gene matches. The CDR3 covers 15 residues. CDR1 and CDR2 (germline): DFQATT, SNEGSKA (reference sequence). CDR3 DNA sequence: TGCAGTGCTAGGAGGACTAGCGGGGGAACCTACGAGCAGTACTTC. Amino acids: CSARRTSGGTYEQYF.

This clonotype was counted ten times or more. V and J are TRBV27 and TRBJ1-2; D gene unclear. In germline, CDR1 is MNHEY, CDR2 SMNVEV (reference sequence). The CDR3 loop spans 17 amino acids. Trimming took 1 base from V and 4 from J, leaving 19 bases between them. CDR3 nucleotides: TGTGCCAGCAGTTTATACTCGGCCGGCCAGCGAAGCTATGGCTACACCTTC. Protein: CASSLYSAGQRSYGYTF.

The chain joins TRBV24-1 to TRBJ1-1, with D perhaps matching TRBD1 (6 bases). With 5 bases removed from V and 5 bases from J, the gap between germline ends came to 11 bases. The CDR3 spans 13 residues. CDR1 and CDR2 from the germline V gene are KGHDR and SFDVKD. The CDR3 DNA is TGTGCCACCAGTGTGGGGGGGCAAACTGAAGCTTTCTTT. Translation: CATSVGGQTEAFF.

Many counts were recorded for this clonotype. This chain links TRBV10-3 with TRBJ2-7; 8 bases are shared with TRBD2. Trimming at V came to 10 bases and at J to 5 bases, leaving 13 bases not matched to a gene. The CDR3 spans 14 residues. Germline lookup yields CDR1 ENHRY and CDR2 SYGVKD. CDR3: CATRNSGMGDEQYF. The CDR3 coding sequence is TGTGCCACCCGGAATAGCGGGATGGGGGACGAGCAGTACTTC.

Remarks on this clonotype: A read error may explain this, as a much larger clone is one base away. The J gene is TRBJ2-5, the V gene TRBV7-2; D is unclear. The J call is uncertain, as TRBJ2-1 better fits the DNA end. There are 14 residues in the CDR3. Germline V gene data show CDR1 as SGHTA and CDR2 as FQGNSA. CDR3 DNA sequence: TGTGCCAGCAGCTTACCTCGTTCGCCCAATGAGCAGTTCTTC. Translated, it gives CASSLPRSPNEQFF.

The chain is built from TRBV20-1 and TRBJ1-2; D remains ambiguous. The CDR3 sequence is 13 residues long. Germline V gives CDR1 DFQATT, CDR2 SNEGSKA (reference sequence). Trimming left V 6 bases short and J 4 bases short, with 15 bases between. The CDR3 protein is CSASSRNLYGYTF. The DNA for the CDR3 is TGCAGTGCCAGCAGCAGGAATCTCTATGGCTACACCTTC.

The V and J genes are TRBV6-5 and TRBJ2-2, with 9 bases matching TRBD2. From germline, CDR1 is MNHEY and CDR2 SVGAGI. The CDR3 consists of 15 residues. Trimming took 4 bases from V and 5 from J; bases not matched to a gene: 5. The CDR3 DNA sequence: TGTGCCAGCAGTTTAGCGGGGGCCTCAACCGGGGAGCTGTTTTTT. The encoded protein is CASSLAGASTGELFF.

In its sample, this clonotype was seen many times. The gene calls are TRBV7-2 and TRBJ2-7, with 11 bases aligning to TRBD1. The CDR3 has 19 residues. J lost 3 bases, V lost 5 bases, and 18 bases had no gene match. CDR1 is SGHTA, CDR2 FQGNSA, per germline. The CDR3 bases are TGTGCCAGCAGCACCCGCGGGACAGGGGGAAACCTCCTATTCTACGAGCAGTACTTC. Protein sequence: CASSTRGTGGNLLFYEQYF.

This clonotype was picked up many times. J is TRBJ2-3 and V is TRBV24-1, with 14 bases fitting TRBD2. Per germline, CDR1 KGHDR and CDR2 SFDVKD. With V trimmed by 3 bases and J by 8 bases, 6 bases remained unmatched. The CDR3 extends over 16 amino acids. The CDR3 bases are TGTGCCACCAGTGATACTCAGACTAGCGGGGGGGCTACGCAGTATTTT. Its translation: CATSDTQTSGGATQYF.

This clonotype was found many times. The rearrangement joins TRBV27 to TRBJ1-2; no definite D call. V lost 6 bases and J 3 bases, leaving 17 bases between the germline ends. Germline CDR1 is MNHEY and CDR2 is SMNVEV (reference sequence). The CDR3 runs to 15 residues. CDR3 protein: CASSRTGLRDYGYTF. CDR3 DNA sequence: TGTGCCAGCAGCCGAACCGGGCTTAGGGACTATGGCTACACCTTC.

This clonotype was detected ten times or more. The chain is built from TRBV13 and TRBJ1-1; no firm D call. This CDR3 is 12 amino acids long. The germline V gene has CDR1 PRHDT and CDR2 FYEKMQ (reference sequence). Between the trimmed V and J ends, which lost 4 bases and 4 bases, there was a span of 7 bases. CDR3 bases: TGTGCCAGCAGCTCCCCCGGCACTGAAGCTTTCTTT. This codes for CASSSPGTEAFF. The full variable domain, its missing parts supplied by reference TRBV13 and TRBJ1-1, is AAGVIQSPRHLIKEKRETATLKCYPIPRHDTVYWYQQGPGQDPQFLISFYEKMQSDKGSIPDRFSAQQFSDYHSELNMSSLELGDSALYFCASSSPGTEAFFGQGTRLTVV.

This clonotype was picked up many times. This rearrangement joins TRBV7-2 to TRBJ1-2, with unresolved D. This CDR3 contains 16 residues. V was shortened by 5 bases and J by 2 bases, with 18 bases between the two germline ends. Germline CDR1 reads SGHTA; CDR2 reads FQGNSA. CDR3 sequence (DNA): TGTGCCAGCAGCCCCCAAGTTTCCGATACCAACTATGGCTACACCTTC. Its translation is CASSPQVSDTNYGYTF.